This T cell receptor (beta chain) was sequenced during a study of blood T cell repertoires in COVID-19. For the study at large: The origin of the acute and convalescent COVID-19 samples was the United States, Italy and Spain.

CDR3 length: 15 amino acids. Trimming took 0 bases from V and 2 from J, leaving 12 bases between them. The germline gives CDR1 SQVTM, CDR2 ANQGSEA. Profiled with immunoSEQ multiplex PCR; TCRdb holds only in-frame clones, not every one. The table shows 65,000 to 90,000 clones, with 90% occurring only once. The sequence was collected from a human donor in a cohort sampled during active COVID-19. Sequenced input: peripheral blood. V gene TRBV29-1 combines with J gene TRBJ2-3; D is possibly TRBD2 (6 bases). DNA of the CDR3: TGCAGCGTTGAAGAGTTCGGGGGTTTCACAGATACGCAGTATTTT. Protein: CSVEEFGGFTDTQYF.